Listed below are T cell receptor beta chains from one sample, sequenced in a study of blood T cell repertoires in COVID-19. The assay was immunoSEQ multiplex PCR, and TCRdb's table has in-frame clones only and misses some. The repertoire includes approximately 310,000 clones, roughly 85% of them detected once, and 1.9% sits in the top ten. The sample taken for sequencing was PBMCs or T cells enriched from blood (not recorded which). The receptor set was obtained from a woman aged 30 to 39 who had been exposed to COVID-19. The CDR3 runs from the conserved cysteine through the conserved F or W. A D gene is named only where the DNA matches it firmly.

j_gene: TRBJ1-2; v_gene: TRBV6-6; d_gene: TRBD1; CDR3aa: CASSPDRLDYGYTF; CDR3nt: TGTGCCAGCAGTCCGGACAGGCTGGACTATGGCTACACCTTC
j_gene: TRBJ2-3; v_gene: TRBV14; d_gene: -; CDR3aa: CASRGPGDTQYF; CDR3nt: TGTGCCAGCAGAGGGCCAGGGGATACGCAGTATTTT
j_gene: TRBJ2-3; v_gene: TRBV7-2; d_gene: TRBD2; CDR3aa: CASSARASGDLGTQYF; CDR3nt: TGTGCCAGCAGCGCGAGAGCTAGCGGAGATTTAGGTACGCAGTATTTT
j_gene: TRBJ2-1; v_gene: TRBV28; d_gene: -; CDR3aa: CASRPSGGNEQFF; CDR3nt: TGTGCCAGCAGACCCTCTGGGGGGAATGAGCAGTTCTTC
j_gene: TRBJ2-7; v_gene: TRBV28; d_gene: -; CDR3aa: CASSNQGLSYEQYF; CDR3nt: TGTGCCAGCAGCAATCAGGGGTTGTCCTACGAGCAGTACTTC
j_gene: TRBJ2-7; v_gene: TRBV30; d_gene: -; CDR3aa: CAWSAQLTSSYEQYF; CDR3nt: TGTGCCTGGAGTGCCCAGTTGACTAGCTCCTACGAGCAGTACTTC
j_gene: TRBJ1-2; v_gene: TRBV9; d_gene: TRBD1; CDR3aa: CASNVGQGFAYGYTF; CDR3nt: TGTGCCAGCAACGTGGGACAGGGCTTCGCCTATGGCTACACCTTC
j_gene: TRBJ2-3; v_gene: TRBV5-8; d_gene: -; CDR3aa: CASSSSDTQYF; CDR3nt: TGTGCCAGCAGCTCCTCAGATACGCAGTATTTT
j_gene: TRBJ1-5; v_gene: TRBV18; d_gene: -; CDR3aa: CASQNGNQPQHF; CDR3nt: TGTGCCAGCCAAAATGGCAATCAGCCCCAGCATTTT
j_gene: TRBJ1-2; v_gene: TRBV28; d_gene: TRBD1; CDR3aa: CASGTGGQIGYTF; CDR3nt: TGTGCCAGCGGGACAGGGGGGCAGATTGGCTACACCTTC
j_gene: TRBJ1-4; v_gene: TRBV14; d_gene: -; CDR3aa: CASSQAGVQEKLFF; CDR3nt: TGTGCCAGCAGCCAAGCGGGGGTACAGGAAAAACTGTTTTTT
j_gene: TRBJ1-1; v_gene: TRBV5-5; d_gene: -; CDR3aa: CASSLTRVTEAFF; CDR3nt: TGTGCCAGCAGCTTGACGAGGGTTACTGAAGCTTTCTTT
j_gene: TRBJ1-4; v_gene: TRBV30; d_gene: TRBD1; CDR3aa: CAWRFSGTANEKLFF; CDR3nt: TGTGCCTGGAGATTTTCCGGGACAGCGAATGAAAAACTGTTTTTT
j_gene: TRBJ1-2; v_gene: TRBV6-2/TRBV6-3; d_gene: -; CDR3aa: CASSLGYGYTF; CDR3nt: TGTGCCAGCAGCCTCGGGTATGGCTACACCTTC
j_gene: TRBJ2-5; v_gene: TRBV7-2; d_gene: TRBD1; CDR3aa: CASSPRGTGASQETQYF; CDR3nt: TGTGCCAGCAGCCCCCGTGGGACAGGGGCCTCCCAAGAGACCCAGTACTTC
j_gene: TRBJ2-5; v_gene: TRBV4-1; d_gene: -; CDR3aa: CASSLMGSFQETQYF; CDR3nt: TGCGCCAGCAGCCTCATGGGCAGCTTCCAAGAGACCCAGTACTTC
j_gene: TRBJ1-5; v_gene: TRBV19; d_gene: -; CDR3aa: CASSISDSNQPQHF; CDR3nt: TGTGCCAGTAGTATTAGCGATAGCAATCAGCCCCAGCATTTT
j_gene: TRBJ1-2; v_gene: TRBV5-4; d_gene: -; CDR3aa: CASSPTENYGYTF; CDR3nt: TGTGCCAGCAGCCCGACAGAAAACTATGGCTACACCTTC
j_gene: TRBJ1-6; v_gene: TRBV19; d_gene: -; CDR3aa: CASSISGLDNSPLHF; CDR3nt: TGTGCCAGTAGTATATCTGGGCTCGACAATTCACCCCTCCACTTT
j_gene: TRBJ1-6; v_gene: TRBV7-9; d_gene: -; CDR3aa: CASSLARDSPLHF; CDR3nt: TGTGCCAGCAGCTTAGCGAGGGATTCACCCCTCCACTTT
j_gene: TRBJ2-7; v_gene: TRBV7-8; d_gene: TRBD1; CDR3aa: CASSLDRGQVRYEQYF; CDR3nt: TGTGCCAGCAGCTTAGACCGAGGACAGGTGCGATACGAGCAGTACTTC
j_gene: TRBJ1-6; v_gene: TRBV9; d_gene: TRBD1; CDR3aa: CASSGQGELDNSPLHF; CDR3nt: TGTGCCAGCAGCGGACAGGGAGAGCTTGATAATTCACCCCTCCACTTT
j_gene: TRBJ2-3; v_gene: TRBV24-1; d_gene: TRBD2; CDR3aa: CATGSGRAVVDTQYF; CDR3nt: TGTGCCACCGGTAGCGGGAGGGCCGTAGTAGATACGCAGTATTTT
j_gene: TRBJ1-3; v_gene: TRBV9; d_gene: -; CDR3aa: CASSVKHSGNTIYF; CDR3nt: TGTGCCAGCAGCGTAAAGCACTCTGGAAACACCATATATTTT
j_gene: TRBJ2-1; v_gene: TRBV7-6; d_gene: -; CDR3aa: CASSFSGLGEQFF; CDR3nt: TGTGCCAGCAGCTTCTCGGGATTGGGTGAGCAGTTCTTC
j_gene: TRBJ1-2; v_gene: TRBV11-2; d_gene: -; CDR3aa: CASSSNYGYTF; CDR3nt: TGTGCCAGCAGCTCAAACTATGGCTACACCTTC
j_gene: TRBJ2-7; v_gene: TRBV20-1; d_gene: TRBD1; CDR3aa: CSASRGQSYEQYF; CDR3nt: TGCAGTGCTAGTCGGGGACAGTCCTACGAGCAGTACTTC
j_gene: TRBJ2-3; v_gene: TRBV4-3; d_gene: TRBD2; CDR3aa: CASSQGLARTDTQYF; CDR3nt: TGCGCCAGCAGCCAGGGACTAGCGAGAACAGATACGCAGTATTTT